Each of the 25 T cell receptor beta chains below was sequenced from the same sample in a study of T cell responses to AZD1222 COVID-19 vaccine. TCRdb's table, derived via immunoSEQ multiplex PCR, lists solely in-frame clones and lacks some. The table lists 120,000 to 150,000 clones, 82% of them singletons. The specimen was peripheral blood, collected on day 0 of MenACWY control vaccination. The receptors originated from an adult in good health.

This clone has only one observation. The chain uses TRBV5-1 and TRBJ2-1; D gene uncertain. The V and J ends lost 1 base and 0 bases respectively, with 11 bases between them. Germline-derived CDR1 and CDR2 are SGHRS and YFSETQ. The CDR3 has 16 amino acids. The CDR3 loop is CASSLTLGLSYNEQFF. DNA of the CDR3: TGCGCCAGCAGCTTGACCCTAGGTCTCTCCTACAATGAGCAGTTCTTC.

CDR3 DNA: TGTGCCAGCAGCTTAAGGGGACAGGGGGTCGGTTTCAATGAGCAGTTCTTC. Its translation: CASSLRGQGVGFNEQFF. The rearrangement uses TRBV7-3 and TRBJ2-1; 11 bases agree with TRBD1. The CDR3 runs to 17 residues. The V gene's germline CDR1 is SGHTA and CDR2 FQGTGA. Germline trimming cut 1 base from V and 6 bases from J; bases unmatched to any gene: 8.

The V gene is TRBV5-5, the J gene TRBJ2-7, with TRBD2 identical over 7 bases. Germline CDR1 is SGHKS and CDR2 is YYEKEE (reference sequence). Trimming took 0 bases from V and 3 from J; bases not matched to a gene: 3. CDR3 size: 14 residues. CDR3: CASSLAPGGYEQYF. CDR3 nucleotides: TGTGCCAGCAGCTTGGCCCCGGGGGGCTACGAGCAGTACTTC.

V usage is TRBV2 and J usage is TRBJ2-2; D possibly corresponds to TRBD1 (7 bases). Germline V gene data show CDR1 as SNHLY and CDR2 as FYNNEI. Trimming cost V 3 bases and J 5 bases, with 13 bases left between them. CDR3 length: 15 residues. CDR3 in amino acids: CASSDQQGGTGELFF. CDR3 nucleotides: TGTGCCAGCAGTGATCAGCAGGGGGGAACCGGGGAGCTGTTTTTT.

The chain links TRBV12-3 or TRBV12-4 to TRBJ1-1; D gene uncertain. Trimming cost V 3 bases and J 11 bases, with 16 bases left between them. This CDR3 has 13 amino acids. The CDR3 is CASSFDPGVRAFF. The CDR3 DNA reads as TGTGCCAGCAGTTTTGACCCCGGTGTACGGGCTTTCTTT.

The count of this clone is one. This chain connects TRBV4-2 to TRBJ1-2, with D maybe TRBD1 (5 bases). Germline V CDR1 and CDR2: LGHNA, YNFKEQ. This CDR3 has 15 amino acids. V was trimmed by 3 bases and J by 8 bases, leaving 19 bases between them. CDR3 DNA sequence: TGTGCCAGCAGCCACGGGGCGTTGGGGGTCGGGGGCTACACCTTC. Its protein is CASSHGALGVGGYTF.

The chain is built from TRBV9 and TRBJ2-6; 8 nucleotides align to TRBD1. This CDR3 contains 18 residues. V lost 3 bases and J lost 0; bases outside the gene matches: 8. The germline V gene has CDR1 SGDLS and CDR2 YYNGEE. The CDR3: CASSARQGWTSGANVLTF. In nucleotides, the CDR3 is TGTGCCAGCAGCGCACGACAGGGGTGGACCTCTGGGGCCAACGTCCTGACTTTC.

The chain links TRBV3-1 (or the pseudogene TRBV3-2) to TRBJ2-1; 11 nucleotides line up with TRBD1. Germline values: CDR1 LGHDT, CDR2 YNNKEL (reference sequence). Trimming at V came to 4 bases and at J to 10 bases, leaving 9 bases not matched to a gene. CDR3 length: 15 residues. This CDR3 reads CASSPPRTGGREQFF. Written as DNA, the CDR3 is TGTGCCAGCAGCCCGCCCAGGACAGGGGGCCGCGAGCAGTTCTTC.

This chain joins TRBV19 and TRBJ1-3; D is unresolved. The CDR3 loop spans 15 amino acids. The germline gives CDR1 LNHDA, CDR2 SQIVND (reference sequence). Between the trimmed V and J ends, which lost 7 bases and 0 bases, there was a span of 13 bases. CDR3 in amino acids: CASKARQYSGNTIYF. As DNA, the CDR3 is TGTGCCAGTAAAGCTCGTCAGTACTCTGGAAACACCATATATTTT.

This clone appeared a few times. The chain is built from TRBV28 and TRBJ2-2; maybe TRBD1 (5 bases). In germline, CDR1 is MDHEN, CDR2 SYDVKM. The CDR3 extends over 14 amino acids. The ends were cut back, 1 base at V and 4 bases at J, with 7 bases in the middle. The CDR3 sequence: CASSLSRVTGELFF. The CDR3 nucleotides read TGTGCCAGCAGTTTATCCAGGGTCACCGGGGAGCTGTTTTTT.

The CDR3 loop reads CASSLRQANSPLHF. The CDR3 DNA is TGTGCCAGCAGCTTACGGCAGGCCAATTCACCCCTCCACTTT. The chain has TRBV7-9 and TRBJ1-6; D is uncertain. V lost 2 bases and J lost 7, with 9 bases in between. The CDR3 runs 14 residues. In germline, CDR1 is SEHNR, CDR2 FQNEAQ (reference sequence).

This chain joins TRBV6-4 and TRBJ2-7, with no clear D. The germline V and J ends were trimmed by 2 bases and 4 bases, with 3 bases remaining between them. The CDR3 has 11 residues. The V gene's germline CDR1 is MRHNA and CDR2 SNTAGT. CDR3 region: CASSDGYEQYF. As DNA, the CDR3 is TGTGCCAGCAGTGACGGATACGAGCAGTACTTC.

This chain uses TRBV6-1 with TRBJ1-2, with D possibly TRBD1 on 6 matching bases. The germline CDR1 and CDR2 sequences are MNHNS and SASEGT. Trimming removed 4 bases from V and 1 base from J, with 19 bases in between. This CDR3 is 17 amino acids long. The CDR3 sequence is CASSARNRDTLNYGYTF. The CDR3 DNA is TGTGCCAGCAGTGCACGAAACCGGGACACACTTAACTATGGCTACACCTTC.

This chain links TRBV7-9 with TRBJ1-1; 8 bases align to TRBD1. V gave up 3 bases and J gave up 5 bases; unmatched junction bases: 2. The V gene's germline CDR1 is SEHNR and CDR2 FQNEAQ (reference sequence). The CDR3 runs 13 residues. CDR3 amino acids: CASSLTGVTEAFF. CDR3 coding DNA: TGTGCCAGCAGCTTGACAGGGGTAACTGAAGCTTTCTTT.

The V gene is TRBV7-9, the J gene TRBJ1-2; perhaps TRBD1 as D (6 bases). CDR3 length equals 14 residues. The V end was cut by 3 bases, the J end by 4 bases, with 12 bases between. CDR1 SEHNR and CDR2 FQNEAQ come from the germline V gene (reference sequence). The CDR3 DNA sequence: TGTGCCAGCAGCTTCGGGGGGGCGACCTATGGCTACACCTTC. It translates to CASSFGGATYGYTF. The full variable domain, in which reference TRBV7-9 and TRBJ1-2 provide the parts outside the CDR3, is DTGVSQNPRHKITKRGQNVTFRCDPISEHNRLYWYRQTLGQGPEFLTYFQNEAQLEKSRLLSDRFSAERPKGSFSTLEIQRTEQGDSAMYLCASSFGGATYGYTFGSGTRLTVV.

The rearrangement uses TRBV19 and TRBJ2-4; D may be TRBD1 (7 bases). The CDR3 sequence is 20 residues long. The germline V and J ends were trimmed by 0 bases and 0 bases, with 21 bases remaining between them. In germline, CDR1 is LNHDA, CDR2 SQIVND (reference sequence). The CDR3 bases are TGTGCCAGTAGTATAGAGGCGGGACAGATAACCACCCTAGCCAAAAACATTCAGTACTTC. The encoded protein is CASSIEAGQITTLAKNIQYF.

This clone was observed a single time. This rearrangement joins TRBV28 to TRBJ1-6, with 11 positions matching TRBD1. Per germline, CDR1 MDHEN and CDR2 SYDVKM. After removal of 2 bases from V and 7 bases from J, the junction contained 4 bases not matched to a gene. The length of the CDR3 is 16 residues. The CDR3 DNA follows: TGTGCCAGCAGTTTAGCGGGACAGGGGGGAAATTCACCCCTCCACTTT. This codes for CASSLAGQGGNSPLHF.

This clone was seen just once. The chain couples TRBV28 to TRBJ1-2; TRBD1 matches at 9 bases. V was pared by 5 bases and J by 0 bases, with 13 bases of the junction left unmatched. The CDR3 consists of 18 residues. The germline CDR1 and CDR2 sequences are MDHEN and SYDVKM. CDR3 nucleotide sequence: TGTGCCAGCAGTGTGCCTAGGGACAGGGTATCGGCTAACTATGGCTACACCTTC. This codes for CASSVPRDRVSANYGYTF.

This clone appeared a few times. CDR3 residues: CASTPGRGEAGELFF. DNA for the CDR3: TGTGCCAGCACCCCGGGGAGGGGAGAGGCCGGGGAGCTGTTTTTT. This sequence joins TRBV6-5 and TRBJ2-2; 7 bases agree with TRBD2. The ends lost 7 bases at V and 6 bases at J; junction bases unmatched: 11. CDR3 length: 15 amino acids. Germline V gives CDR1 MNHEY, CDR2 SVGAGI.

This chain uses TRBV3-1 (or the pseudogene TRBV3-2) with TRBJ1-2, with D hard to call. The germline CDR1 and CDR2 sequences are LGHDT and YNNKEL (reference sequence). The CDR3 covers 15 residues. The V gene lost 1 base and the J gene lost 0 bases, with 9 bases spanning the gap. The CDR3 region has the DNA TGTGCCAGCAGCCAAGGGCAGCCAGCTAACTATGGCTACACCTTC. This gives the protein CASSQGQPANYGYTF.

This chain links TRBV14 with TRBJ1-2; perhaps TRBD1 as D (6 bases). V lost 4 bases and J 4 bases, leaving 16 bases between the germline ends. This CDR3 is 15 amino acids long. Germline V gene data show CDR1 as SGHDN and CDR2 as FVKESK. CDR3 DNA: TGTGCCAGCAGCCCTGGGGAGGGGGTCCTCTATGGCTACACCTTC. Its translation is CASSPGEGVLYGYTF.

The chain links TRBV18 to TRBJ1-1; TRBD1 is a possible D gene (5 bases). Trimming shortened V by 0 bases and J by 5 bases, and 10 bases separated the two germline ends. CDR1 and CDR2 from the germline V gene are KGHSH and LQKENI. The CDR3 consists of 14 residues. The CDR3 sequence is CASSPPGGRTEAFF. DNA of the CDR3: TGTGCCAGCTCACCACCGGGGGGAAGGACTGAAGCTTTCTTT.

The chain joins TRBV3-1 (or the pseudogene TRBV3-2) to TRBJ1-3, with a tentative D call TRBD1 (6 bases). Per germline, CDR1 LGHDT and CDR2 YNNKEL (reference sequence). CDR3 size: 14 residues. V was pared by 6 bases and J by 4 bases, with 13 bases between. The CDR3 loop reads CASSPRDMGNTIYF. Here the CDR3 DNA reads TGTGCCAGCAGTCCCCGGGACATGGGAAACACCATATATTTT.

V usage is TRBV5-4 and J usage is TRBJ1-6, with a weak D call TRBD1 (5 bases). The V gene lost 0 bases and the J gene lost 7 bases, with 11 bases spanning the gap. Germline CDR1 is SGHNT and CDR2 is YYREEE (reference sequence). This CDR3 comprises 15 residues. The CDR3 sequence: CASSLGGRENSPLHF. CDR3 coding DNA: TGTGCCAGCAGCTTGGGGGGCCGGGAGAATTCACCCCTCCACTTT.

The CDR3 reads CASSGTSGGGGTQYF. The DNA of the CDR3 is TGTGCCAGCAGCGGGACTAGCGGGGGAGGCGGTACGCAGTATTTT. The chain is built from TRBV2 and TRBJ2-3; 14 nucleotides agree with TRBD2. The CDR3 runs to 15 residues. Germline assignment: CDR1 SNHLY and CDR2 FYNNEI. Trimming took 6 bases from V and 8 from J; bases not matched to a gene: 7.